Each of the 24 T cell receptor beta chains below was sequenced from the same sample in a study of T cells expressing NK-cell markers. TCRdb reprocessed the 5' RACE reads, with one entry per CDR3 protein and no DNA. Here the sample table reports 200,000 to 300,000 distinct CDR3 sequences. Sequencing was carried out using blood T cells: a sorted CD56 or NKG2C T cell subset, CD4+ or CD8+ T cells, or bulk PBMC T cells (not recorded which). The receptors here all came from a man between 18 and 29 years old in good health.

The genes are TRBV27 and TRBJ2-5; TCRdb names TRBD2, which stays unverified in the absence of DNA. This CDR3 spans 16 amino acids. Germline values: CDR1 MNHEY, CDR2 SMNVEV (reference sequence). The CDR3: CASSSTHLADQETQYF.

The rearrangement links TRBV18 to TRBJ2-1. Germline values: CDR1 KGHSH, CDR2 LQKENI. The CDR3 spans 16 residues. The CDR3 loop reads CASSPPKRAPYNEQFF.

The rearrangement links TRBV15 to TRBJ1-5; TCRdb's D call, TRBD1, is unchecked because there is no DNA. The length of the CDR3 is 14 residues. Germline V CDR1 and CDR2: LNHNV, YYDKDF (reference sequence). CDR3 residues: CATSRDPGTQPQHF. Variable domain in full (rest from reference TRBV15 and TRBJ1-5): DAMVIQNPRYQVTQFGKPVTLSCSQTLNHNVMYWYQQKSSQAPKLLFHYYDKDFNNEADTPDNFQSRRPNTSFCFLDIRSPGLGDTAMYLCATSRDPGTQPQHFGDGTRLSIL.

The CDR3 loop reads CASSRAGGSTDTQYF. The V call is TRBV4-2, the J call TRBJ2-3; the D call from TCRdb, TRBD1, cannot be confirmed without DNA. This CDR3 has 15 amino acids. In germline, CDR1 is LGHNA, CDR2 YNFKEQ.

The chain uses TRBV7-9 and TRBJ2-1; the TCRdb call, TRBD2, lacks DNA for checking. Per the germline V gene, CDR1 is SEHNR and CDR2 is FQNEAQ (reference sequence). This CDR3 contains 16 residues. CDR3: CASSRAGLAPYNEQFF.

The J gene is TRBJ2-1, the V gene TRBV20-1; TCRdb proposes TRBD1, but this gene call is untestable without DNA. Per the germline V gene, CDR1 is DFQATT and CDR2 is SNEGSKA (reference sequence). CDR3 length: 14 amino acids. The CDR3 is CSAVRQGAYNEQFF.

The V gene is TRBV5-6, the J gene TRBJ2-2; as DNA is missing, the TRBD2 call by TCRdb cannot be tested. The CDR3 contains 16 residues. CDR1 is SGHDT and CDR2 is YYEEEE in the germline V gene. CDR3 residues: CASSSRGGRNTGELFF.

The J gene is TRBJ1-5, the V gene TRBV19; TCRdb selects TRBD1, and the lack of DNA leaves this call unchecked. CDR1 and CDR2 (germline): LNHDA, SQIVND (reference sequence). CDR3 length: 14 amino acids. This CDR3 is CASSIEGGSQPQHF.

CDR3 region: CATSRVETNSPLHF. The V call is TRBV15, the J call TRBJ1-6. The CDR3 consists of 14 residues. The V gene's germline CDR1 is LNHNV and CDR2 YYDKDF (reference sequence).

The chain links TRBV15 to TRBJ2-7; TCRdb reports TRBD2, a call that lacks DNA to check it against. Germline CDR1 and CDR2: LNHNV and YYDKDF (reference sequence). This CDR3 has 20 residues. The CDR3 protein is CATSRGTKTKRKGPLGLQYF.

The genes are TRBV12-5 and TRBJ2-2; TCRdb's assignment of TRBD2 cannot be checked, as there is no DNA. CDR1 LGHNT and CDR2 FRNRAP come from the germline V gene. The CDR3 is made up of 17 amino acids. CDR3 sequence reads: CASGQLAGGPDTGELFF.

The J gene is TRBJ2-2, the V gene TRBV4-3; TCRdb gives TRBD2 as the D gene, but with no DNA this cannot be confirmed. The CDR3 extends over 16 amino acids. Germline V gene lookup returns CDR1 LGHNA and CDR2 YSLEER. The CDR3 region is CASSPNRLVPSGELFF.

The rearrangement links TRBV11-2 to TRBJ2-3. CDR1 and CDR2 from the germline V gene are SGHAT and FQNNGV. This CDR3 contains 14 residues. The CDR3 region is CASSLGSLADTQYF.

The chain couples TRBV24-1 to TRBJ2-5. CDR3 size: 13 residues. Germline CDR1 is KGHDR and CDR2 is SFDVKD. The CDR3 here is CATSGAAQETQYF.

J is TRBJ2-5 and V is TRBV20-1; the TCRdb call, TRBD2, lacks DNA for checking. CDR1 is DFQATT and CDR2 is SNEGSKA in the germline V gene (reference sequence). CDR3 size: 15 residues. The CDR3 here is CSAHGLAGDGKTQYF.

CDR3 sequence: CASSLKGQLNEQFF. This sequence joins TRBV7-2 and TRBJ2-1; TCRdb proposes TRBD1, but this gene call is untestable without DNA. This CDR3 is built from 14 residues. Per the germline V gene, CDR1 is SGHTA and CDR2 is FQGNSA.

The V gene is TRBV12-3 or TRBV12-4, the J gene TRBJ2-3; TCRdb names TRBD2, which stays unverified in the absence of DNA. This CDR3 has 15 amino acids. The CDR3 sequence: CASSLAGPGLEAQYF.

The chain carries TRBV25-1 and TRBJ2-5; TCRdb's D call of TRBD2 is untestable without DNA. Germline V gene sequence: CDR1 MGHDK, CDR2 SYGVNS. The CDR3 is 15 amino acids. CDR3 region: CASSDGGRREETQYF.

This sequence joins TRBV20-1 and TRBJ2-1; the TRBD2 assignment by TCRdb is unverifiable without DNA. The CDR3 has 14 amino acids. Germline CDR1 is DFQATT and CDR2 is SNEGSKA (reference sequence). The CDR3 spells CSGRMSGGYNEQFF.

This chain uses TRBV7-2 with TRBJ2-3; the D call of TRBD1 rests on TCRdb alone, since no DNA is present to check it. CDR3 length: 16 amino acids. Germline CDR1 reads SGHTA; CDR2 reads FQGNSA. The chain's CDR3 is CASTGWAISGTDTQYF.

V is TRBV5-1 and J is TRBJ2-3; TCRdb names TRBD1, which stays unverified in the absence of DNA. Germline values: CDR1 SGHRS, CDR2 YFSETQ. This CDR3 has 13 amino acids. This chain's CDR3 is CASSSGATDTQYF.

The chain recombines TRBV29-1 with TRBJ2-7; TCRdb's D call, TRBD1, is unchecked because there is no DNA. CDR3 size: 12 residues. Germline loops: CDR1 SQVTM, CDR2 ANQGSEA. The CDR3 reads CSAGSTLYEQYF.

This chain uses TRBV11-2 with TRBJ2-1; there is no DNA to check the TCRdb D call of TRBD1. Germline V gene data show CDR1 as SGHAT and CDR2 as FQNNGV. The CDR3 sequence is 15 residues long. CDR3 sequence: CASSLTGTFHNEQFF. The whole variable domain, filled in from reference TRBV11-2 and TRBJ2-1, reads EAGVAQSPRYKIIEKRQSVAFWCNPISGHATLYWYQQILGQGPKLLIQFQNNGVVDDSQLPKDRFSAERLKGVDSTLKIQPAKLEDSAVYLCASSLTGTFHNEQFFGPGTRLTVL.

The J gene is TRBJ2-3, the V gene TRBV5-4; there is no DNA to check the TCRdb D call of TRBD2. Germline CDR1 reads SGHNT; CDR2 reads YYREEE (reference sequence). CDR3 size: 14 residues. The CDR3 loop reads CASSSSGSRFTQYF. The variable domain in full, with the rest retrieved from reference TRBV5-4 and TRBJ2-3, is ETGVTQSPTHLIKTRGQQVTLRCSSQSGHNTVSWYQQALGQGPQFIFQYYREEENGRGNFPPRFSGLQFPNYSSELNVNALELDDSALYLCASSSSGSRFTQYFGPGTRLTVL.